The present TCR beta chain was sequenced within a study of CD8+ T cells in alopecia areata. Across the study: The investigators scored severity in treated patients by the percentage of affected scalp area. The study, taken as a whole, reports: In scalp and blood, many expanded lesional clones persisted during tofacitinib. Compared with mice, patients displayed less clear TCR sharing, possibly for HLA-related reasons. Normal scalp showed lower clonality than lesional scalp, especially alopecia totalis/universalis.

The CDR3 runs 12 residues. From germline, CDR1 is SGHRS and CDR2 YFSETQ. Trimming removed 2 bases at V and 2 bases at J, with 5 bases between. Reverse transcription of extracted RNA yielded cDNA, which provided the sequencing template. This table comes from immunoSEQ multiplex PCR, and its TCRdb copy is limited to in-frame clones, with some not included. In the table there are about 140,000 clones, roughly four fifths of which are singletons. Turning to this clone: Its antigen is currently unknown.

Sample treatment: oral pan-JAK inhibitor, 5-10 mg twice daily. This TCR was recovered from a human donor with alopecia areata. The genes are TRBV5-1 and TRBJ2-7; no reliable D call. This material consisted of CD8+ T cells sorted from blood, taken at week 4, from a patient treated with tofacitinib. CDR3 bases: TGCGCCAGCAGCTTCGACACCTACGAGCAGTACTTC. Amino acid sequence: CASSFDTYEQYF.